The 7 T cell receptor beta chains reported below all come from one sample, sequenced in a study of T cell clones after liver transplantation. Method: immunoSEQ multiplex PCR; TCRdb's copy keeps in-frame clones and lacks some. The top ten clones hold less than 0.65% of a sample with roughly 70,000 clones, under 90% of them seen once. The sample here was CD4+ T cells from blood, taken before liver transplant. All receptors derive from a human donor who received a liver transplant.

V usage is TRBV28 and J usage is TRBJ1-2, with 7 positions matching TRBD1. With 4 bases clipped from V and 4 bases from J, the junction kept 18 bases outside the gene matches. The CDR3 loop spans 18 amino acids. Germline CDR1 reads MDHEN; CDR2 reads SYDVKM. In DNA form, the CDR3 reads TGTGCCAGCAGTTCACAAATCCAGACAGGGATGATGAGCTATGGCTACACCTTC. Its protein is CASSSQIQTGMMSYGYTF.

The V gene is TRBV6-6, the J gene TRBJ2-7; D remains ambiguous. The CDR3 totals 16 residues. Trimming removed 0 bases at V and 0 bases at J, with 12 bases between. From germline, CDR1 is MNHNY and CDR2 SVGAGI (reference sequence). For the CDR3, the DNA is TGTGCCAGCAGTTACTCGTACGAAAAGTACTCCTACGAGCAGTACTTC. Its protein is CASSYSYEKYSYEQYF.

This clone showed up just once. The V gene is TRBV7-9, the J gene TRBJ1-4; D not certain. CDR1 and CDR2 (germline): SEHNR, FQNEAQ (reference sequence). The CDR3 runs 16 residues. Trimming took 5 bases from V and 0 from J, leaving 13 bases between them. The CDR3 loop reads CASSASLGATNEKLFF. The CDR3 DNA follows: TGTGCCAGCAGCGCGTCCCTTGGTGCAACTAATGAAAAACTGTTTTTT.

V usage is TRBV28 and J usage is TRBJ1-1; D may be TRBD1 (6 bases). Between the trimmed V and J ends, which lost 10 bases and 1 base, there was a span of 16 bases. Germline V lookup: CDR1 MDHEN, CDR2 SYDVKM. The length of the CDR3 is 14 residues. This chain's CDR3 is CATFLGGGNTEAFF. The CDR3 DNA sequence: TGTGCCACCTTCTTAGGGGGGGGGAACACTGAAGCTTTCTTT.

CDR3 sequence reads: CASSGAAEGNEKLFF. CDR3 nucleotides: TGCGCCAGCAGTGGAGCAGCCGAGGGTAATGAAAAACTGTTTTTT. V usage is TRBV5-1 and J usage is TRBJ1-4; D not resolved. The CDR3 spans 15 residues. Looked up from germline, CDR1 is SGHRS and CDR2 is YFSETQ. The V end was cut by 5 bases, the J end by 4 bases, with 15 bases between.

The chain couples TRBV19 to TRBJ2-1; TRBD2 aligns across 10 bases. CDR1 and CDR2 (germline): LNHDA, SQIVND (reference sequence). The CDR3 totals 12 residues. V lost 4 bases, J lost 13 bases, and 4 bases stayed unmatched. CDR3 residues: CASSTLAGGQFF. The CDR3 DNA sequence: TGTGCCAGTAGTACCTTAGCGGGAGGACAGTTCTTC. Full variable domain (rest looked up from reference TRBV19 and TRBJ2-1): DGGITQSPKYLFRKEGQNVTLSCEQNLNHDAMYWYRQDPGQGLRLIYYSQIVNDFQKGDIAEGYSVSREKKESFPLTVTSAQKNPTAFYLCASSTLAGGQFFGPGTRLTVL.

This clone is a singleton in its sample. The chain uses TRBV11-2 and TRBJ2-7; D is unclear. Trimming took off 2 bases at V and 1 base at J, with 9 bases between the two ends. Germline loops: CDR1 SGHAT, CDR2 FQNNGV. The CDR3 is 14 residues long. The CDR3 DNA follows: TGTGCCAGCAGCTTACAGGCAGCATCCTACGAGCAGTACTTC. This sequence encodes CASSLQAASYEQYF.